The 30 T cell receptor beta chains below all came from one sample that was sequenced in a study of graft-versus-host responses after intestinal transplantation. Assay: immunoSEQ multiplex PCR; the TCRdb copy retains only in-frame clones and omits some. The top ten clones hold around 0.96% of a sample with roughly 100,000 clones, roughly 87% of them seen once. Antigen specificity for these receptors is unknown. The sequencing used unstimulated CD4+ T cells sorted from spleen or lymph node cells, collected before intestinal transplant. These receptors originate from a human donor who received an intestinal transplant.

The CDR3 DNA reads as TGTGCCAGCAGTTACCAAGGGGGAGCAGATACGCAGTATTTT. It yields the protein CASSYQGGADTQYF. The chain uses TRBV6-5 and TRBJ2-3, with D tentatively TRBD1 (6 bases). This CDR3 has 14 amino acids. Germline CDR1 MNHEY, CDR2 SVGAGI. Trimming shortened V by 2 bases and J by 4 bases, and 10 bases separated the two germline ends.

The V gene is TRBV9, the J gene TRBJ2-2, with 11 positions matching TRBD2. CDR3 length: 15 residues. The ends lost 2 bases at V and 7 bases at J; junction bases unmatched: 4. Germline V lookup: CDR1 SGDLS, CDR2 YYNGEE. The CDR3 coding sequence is TGTGCCAGCAGCGTGGGAACTAGCGGGAGCGGGGAGCTGTTTTTT. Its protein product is CASSVGTSGSGELFF.

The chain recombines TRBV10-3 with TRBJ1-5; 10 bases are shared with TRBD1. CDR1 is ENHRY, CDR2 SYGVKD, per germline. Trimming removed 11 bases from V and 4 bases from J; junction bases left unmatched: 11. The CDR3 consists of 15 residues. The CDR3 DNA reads TGTGCCGGCACACCGGGACAGGGGCAAAATCAGCCCCAGCATTTT. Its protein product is CAGTPGQGQNQPQHF.

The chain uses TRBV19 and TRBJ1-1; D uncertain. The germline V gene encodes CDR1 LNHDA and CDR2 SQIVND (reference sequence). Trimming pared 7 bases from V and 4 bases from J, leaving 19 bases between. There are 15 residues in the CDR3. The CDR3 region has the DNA TGTGCCAGTAATTCTCCAGCCTTAGTCGGCACTGAAGCTTTCTTT. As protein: CASNSPALVGTEAFF.

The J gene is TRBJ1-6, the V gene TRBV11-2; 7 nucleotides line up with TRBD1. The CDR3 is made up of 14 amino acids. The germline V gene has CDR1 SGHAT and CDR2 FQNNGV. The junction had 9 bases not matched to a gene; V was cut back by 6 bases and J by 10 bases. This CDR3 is CASRPQGRGSPLHF. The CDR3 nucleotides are TGTGCCAGCAGACCACAGGGGAGAGGGTCACCCCTCCACTTT.

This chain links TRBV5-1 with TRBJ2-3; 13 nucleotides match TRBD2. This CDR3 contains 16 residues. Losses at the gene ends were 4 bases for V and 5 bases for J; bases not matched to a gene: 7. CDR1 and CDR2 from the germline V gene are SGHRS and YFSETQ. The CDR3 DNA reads TGCGCCAGCAGCCTCGGACTAGCGGGAGTGGGAGATACGCAGTATTTT. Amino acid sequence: CASSLGLAGVGDTQYF.

CDR3 amino acids: CASGTGIPGELFF. The CDR3 nucleotides read TGTGCCAGCGGGACAGGGATTCCCGGGGAGCTGTTTTTT. V and J are TRBV5-6 and TRBJ2-2; 9 bases match TRBD1. J lost 6 bases, V lost 7 bases, and 4 bases had no gene match. The CDR3 has 13 amino acids. Germline-derived CDR1 and CDR2 are SGHDT and YYEEEE.

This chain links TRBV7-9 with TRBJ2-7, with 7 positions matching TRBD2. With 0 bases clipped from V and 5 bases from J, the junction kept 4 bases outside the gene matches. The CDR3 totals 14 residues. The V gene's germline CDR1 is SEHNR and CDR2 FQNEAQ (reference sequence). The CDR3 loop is CASSLAGGPNEQYF. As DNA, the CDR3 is TGTGCCAGCAGCTTAGCGGGAGGGCCCAACGAGCAGTACTTC.

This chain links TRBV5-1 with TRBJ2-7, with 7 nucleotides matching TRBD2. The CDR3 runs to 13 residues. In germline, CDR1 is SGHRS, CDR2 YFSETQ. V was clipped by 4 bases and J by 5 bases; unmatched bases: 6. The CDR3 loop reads CASSPGGGNEQYF. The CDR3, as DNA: TGCGCCAGCAGCCCCGGGGGAGGGAACGAGCAGTACTTC. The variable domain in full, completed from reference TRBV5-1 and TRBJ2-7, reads KAGVTQTPRYLIKTRGQQVTLSCSPISGHRSVSWYQQTPGQGLQFLFEYFSETQRNKGNFPGRFSGRQFSNSRSEMNVSTLELGDSALYLCASSPGGGNEQYFGPGTRLTVT.

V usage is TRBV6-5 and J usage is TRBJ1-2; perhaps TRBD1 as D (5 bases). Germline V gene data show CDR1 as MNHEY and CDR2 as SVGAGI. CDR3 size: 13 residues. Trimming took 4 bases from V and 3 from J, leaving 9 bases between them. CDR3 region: CASSLGVDYGYTF. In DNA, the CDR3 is TGTGCCAGCAGTTTAGGGGTCGACTATGGCTACACCTTC.

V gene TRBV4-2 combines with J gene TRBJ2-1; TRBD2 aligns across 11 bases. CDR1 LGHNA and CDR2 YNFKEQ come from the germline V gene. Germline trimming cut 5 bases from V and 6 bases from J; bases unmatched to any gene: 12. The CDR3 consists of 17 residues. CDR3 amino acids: CASSSPSGLAGLNEQFF. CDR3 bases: TGTGCCAGCAGCTCTCCCTCCGGACTAGCGGGCCTCAATGAGCAGTTCTTC.

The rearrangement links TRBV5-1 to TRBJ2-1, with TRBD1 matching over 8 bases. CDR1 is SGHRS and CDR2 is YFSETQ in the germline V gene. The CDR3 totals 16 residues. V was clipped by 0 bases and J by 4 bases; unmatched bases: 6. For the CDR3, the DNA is TGCGCCAGCAGCTTGGAGGGACAGGAACCTTACAATGAGCAGTTCTTC. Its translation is CASSLEGQEPYNEQFF.

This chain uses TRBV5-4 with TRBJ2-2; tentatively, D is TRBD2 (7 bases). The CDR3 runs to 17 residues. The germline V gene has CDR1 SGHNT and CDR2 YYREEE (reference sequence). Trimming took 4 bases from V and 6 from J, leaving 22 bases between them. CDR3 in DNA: TGTGCCAGCAGCCCCCGGGCAGGGAGGGAGGGGGCCGGGGAGCTGTTTTTT. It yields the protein CASSPRAGREGAGELFF.

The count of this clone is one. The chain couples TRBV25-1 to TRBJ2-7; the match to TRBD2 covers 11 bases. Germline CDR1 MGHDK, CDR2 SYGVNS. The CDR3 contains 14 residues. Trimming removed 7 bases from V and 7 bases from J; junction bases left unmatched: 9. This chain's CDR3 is CASTGLAGAGEQYF. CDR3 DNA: TGTGCCAGCACTGGACTAGCGGGTGCGGGTGAGCAGTACTTC.

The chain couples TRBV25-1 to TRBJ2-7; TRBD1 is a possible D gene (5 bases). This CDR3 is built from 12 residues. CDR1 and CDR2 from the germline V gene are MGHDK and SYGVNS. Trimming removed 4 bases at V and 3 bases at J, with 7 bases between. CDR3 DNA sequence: TGTGCCAGCAGTGGACAGTTCTACGAGCAGTACTTC. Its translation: CASSGQFYEQYF.

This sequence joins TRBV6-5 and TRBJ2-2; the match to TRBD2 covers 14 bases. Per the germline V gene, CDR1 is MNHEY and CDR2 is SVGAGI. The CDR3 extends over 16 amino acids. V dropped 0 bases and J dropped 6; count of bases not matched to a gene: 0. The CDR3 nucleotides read TGTGCCAGCAGTTACTCGACTAGCGGGGGGGCCGGGGAGCTGTTTTTT. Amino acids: CASSYSTSGGAGELFF.

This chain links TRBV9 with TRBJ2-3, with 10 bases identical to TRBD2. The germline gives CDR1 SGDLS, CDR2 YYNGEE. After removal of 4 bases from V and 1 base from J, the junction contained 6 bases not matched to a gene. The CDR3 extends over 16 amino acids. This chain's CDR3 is CASSTTGTSGTDTQYF. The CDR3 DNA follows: TGTGCCAGCAGCACCACCGGGACTAGCGGCACAGATACGCAGTATTTT.

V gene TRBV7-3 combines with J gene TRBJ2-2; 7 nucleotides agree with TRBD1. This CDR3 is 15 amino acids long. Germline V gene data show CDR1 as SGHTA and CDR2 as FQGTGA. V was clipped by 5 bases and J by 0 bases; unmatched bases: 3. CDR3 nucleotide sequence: TGTGCCAGCAGCAGAGACAGGGCGAACACCGGGGAGCTGTTTTTT. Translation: CASSRDRANTGELFF.

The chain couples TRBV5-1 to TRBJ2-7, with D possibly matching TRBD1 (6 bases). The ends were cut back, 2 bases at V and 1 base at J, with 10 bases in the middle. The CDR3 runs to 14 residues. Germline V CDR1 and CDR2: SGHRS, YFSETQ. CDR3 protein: CASSLQGMSYEQYF. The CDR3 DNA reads TGCGCCAGCAGCTTACAGGGTATGTCCTACGAGCAGTACTTC.

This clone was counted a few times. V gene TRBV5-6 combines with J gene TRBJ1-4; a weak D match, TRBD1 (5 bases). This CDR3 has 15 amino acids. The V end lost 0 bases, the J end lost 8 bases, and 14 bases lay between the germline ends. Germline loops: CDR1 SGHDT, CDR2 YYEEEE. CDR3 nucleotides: TGTGCCAGCAGCTTGGAGGCATCCTCAGGGGAAAAACTGTTTTTT. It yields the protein CASSLEASSGEKLFF.

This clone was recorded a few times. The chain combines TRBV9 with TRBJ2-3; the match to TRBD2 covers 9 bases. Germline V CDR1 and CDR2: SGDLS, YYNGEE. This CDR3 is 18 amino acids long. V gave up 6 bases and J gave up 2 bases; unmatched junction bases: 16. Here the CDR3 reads CASTPGGERGVHTDTQYF. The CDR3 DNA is TGTGCCAGCACCCCCGGGGGCGAGCGGGGGGTACACACAGATACGCAGTATTTT.

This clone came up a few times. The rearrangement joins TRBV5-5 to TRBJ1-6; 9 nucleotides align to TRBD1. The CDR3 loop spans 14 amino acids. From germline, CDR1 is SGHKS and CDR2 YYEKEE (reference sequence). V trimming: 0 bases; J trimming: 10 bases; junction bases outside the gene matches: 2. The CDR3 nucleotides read TGTGCCAGCAGCTTGGGGACAGGGGCCTCACCCCTCCACTTT. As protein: CASSLGTGASPLHF.

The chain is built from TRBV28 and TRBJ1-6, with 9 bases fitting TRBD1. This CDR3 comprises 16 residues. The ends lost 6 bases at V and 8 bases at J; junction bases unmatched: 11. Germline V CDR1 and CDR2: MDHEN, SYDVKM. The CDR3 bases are TGTGCCAGCAGGGGGCCGGACAGGGGAAGGGATTCACCCCTCCACTTT. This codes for CASRGPDRGRDSPLHF.

CDR3 sequence: CASTRGEGGTEAFF. CDR3 in DNA: TGCGCCAGCACGCGAGGGGAAGGAGGTACTGAAGCTTTCTTT. The genes are TRBV5-1 and TRBJ1-1, with a tentative D call TRBD1 (5 bases). CDR1 and CDR2 from the germline V gene are SGHRS and YFSETQ. This CDR3 is built from 14 residues. The V gene lost 6 bases and the J gene lost 5 bases, with 17 bases spanning the gap.

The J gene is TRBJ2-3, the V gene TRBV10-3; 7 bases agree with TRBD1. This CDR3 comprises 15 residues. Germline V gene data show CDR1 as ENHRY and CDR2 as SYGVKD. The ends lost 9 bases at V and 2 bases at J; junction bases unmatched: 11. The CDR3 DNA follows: TGTGCCATATCTCTACGGGACAGTACCACAGATACGCAGTATTTT. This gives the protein CAISLRDSTTDTQYF.

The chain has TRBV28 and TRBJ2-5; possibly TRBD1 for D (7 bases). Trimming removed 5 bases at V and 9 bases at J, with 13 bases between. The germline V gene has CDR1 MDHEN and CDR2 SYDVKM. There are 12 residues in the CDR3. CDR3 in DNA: TGTGCCAGCAGTATCCAGGGGGAGGCCCAGTACTTC. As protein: CASSIQGEAQYF.

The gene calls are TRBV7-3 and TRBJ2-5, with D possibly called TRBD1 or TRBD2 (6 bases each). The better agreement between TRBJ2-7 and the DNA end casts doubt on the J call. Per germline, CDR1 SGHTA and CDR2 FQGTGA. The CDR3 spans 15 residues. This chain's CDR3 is CASSLRGGLTYEQYF. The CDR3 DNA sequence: TGTGCCAGCAGCTTAAGAGGGGGGCTCACCTACGAGCAGTACTTC.

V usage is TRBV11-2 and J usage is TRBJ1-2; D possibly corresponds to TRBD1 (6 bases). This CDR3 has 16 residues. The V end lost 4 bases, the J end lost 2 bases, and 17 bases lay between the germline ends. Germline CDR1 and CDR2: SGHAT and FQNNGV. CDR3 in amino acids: CASSSLRGQGNYGYTF. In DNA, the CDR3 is TGTGCCAGCAGCTCCCTTCGGGGGCAAGGGAACTATGGCTACACCTTC. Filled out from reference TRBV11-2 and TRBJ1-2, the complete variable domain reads EAGVAQSPRYKIIEKRQSVAFWCNPISGHATLYWYQQILGQGPKLLIQFQNNGVVDDSQLPKDRFSAERLKGVDSTLKIQPAKLEDSAVYLCASSSLRGQGNYGYTFGSGTRLTVV.

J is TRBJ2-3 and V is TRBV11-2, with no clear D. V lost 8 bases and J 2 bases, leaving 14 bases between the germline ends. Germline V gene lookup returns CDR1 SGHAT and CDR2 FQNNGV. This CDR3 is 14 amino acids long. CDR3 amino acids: CASVGTTYTDTQYF. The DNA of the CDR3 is TGTGCCAGCGTCGGTACTACCTACACAGATACGCAGTATTTT.

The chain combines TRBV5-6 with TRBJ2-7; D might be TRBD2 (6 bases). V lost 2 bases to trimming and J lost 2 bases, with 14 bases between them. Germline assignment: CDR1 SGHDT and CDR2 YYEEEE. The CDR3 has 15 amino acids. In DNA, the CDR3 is TGTGCCAGCAGCTTCCTTGGGACTGGGGCCTACGAGCAGTACTTC. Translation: CASSFLGTGAYEQYF. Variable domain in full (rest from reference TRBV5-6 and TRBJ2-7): DAGVTQSPTHLIKTRGQQVTLRCSPKSGHDTVSWYQQALGQGPQFIFQYYEEEERQRGNFPDRFSGHQFPNYSSELNVNALLLGDSALYLCASSFLGTGAYEQYFGPGTRLTVT.